A selection of T cell receptor beta chains follows, all from one sample in a study of graft-versus-host responses after intestinal transplantation. Here immunoSEQ multiplex PCR was the method, and the copy in TCRdb shows in-frame clones only, minus some. The repertoire holds about 88,000 clones, with about 91% as singletons. The antigens for these receptors are not known. Sample: unstimulated CD4+ T cells sorted from spleen or lymph node cells, taken before transplant. Source of these receptors: a human donor who was the organ donor for an intestinal transplant. Each CDR3 is given with its conserved first and last residue. The order of the fields is D gene, V gene, J gene, clone size, CDR3 DNA, CDR3 protein. D genes are given only for firm matches. Clone size is stated in some rows and not others, as once, few, many or a class when expanded.

D: .; V: TRBV2; J: TRBJ1-5; size: .; DNA: TGTGCCAGCAGTGAGTCAGGGGCCAATCAGCCCCAGCATTTT; CDR3: CASSESGANQPQHF
D: .; V: TRBV29-1; J: TRBJ2-5; size: .; DNA: TGCAGCGTTGAAATCGGGGGTAACGTCGAGACCCAGTACTTC; CDR3: CSVEIGGNVETQYF
D: TRBD2; V: TRBV23-1; J: TRBJ2-4; size: once; DNA: TGCGCCAGCAGCCTCAGCGGGAGGCGGGAAAACATTCAGTACTTC; CDR3: CASSLSGRRENIQYF
D: TRBD2; V: TRBV4-2; J: TRBJ2-3; size: .; DNA: TGTGCCAGCAGCAAAGAGGAAACTAGCGGCTCGAGCACAGATACGCAGTATTTT; CDR3: CASSKEETSGSSTDTQYF
D: TRBD1; V: TRBV11-2; J: TRBJ2-7; size: .; DNA: TGTGCCAGCAGCTCACCTCGGGACAGAGCCTACGAGCAGTACTTC; CDR3: CASSSPRDRAYEQYF
D: TRBD2; V: TRBV5-1; J: TRBJ2-3; size: .; DNA: TGCGCCAGCAGCTTGACTAGCGGGGGGTCCAGAGTTACGCAGTATTTT; CDR3: CASSLTSGGSRVTQYF
D: .; V: TRBV5-6; J: TRBJ1-2; size: few; DNA: TGTGCCAGCAGCTTGGGGTCCACAGGGCATGGTGGCTACACCTTC; CDR3: CASSLGSTGHGGYTF
D: TRBD2; V: TRBV5-1; J: TRBJ2-3; size: .; DNA: TGCGCCAGCAGCACTAGCGTGGGGAGCGGTTGGGATACGCAGTATTTT; CDR3: CASSTSVGSGWDTQYF
D: TRBD1; V: TRBV6-1; J: TRBJ1-2; size: once; DNA: TGTGCCAGCAGTGAAGAAGTCCATCAGACAGGGTTTGGCTACACCTTC; CDR3: CASSEEVHQTGFGYTF
D: TRBD2; V: TRBV5-1; J: TRBJ2-7; size: .; DNA: TGCGCCAGCAGCTTGGTTAGCGGGAGCTCCTACGAGCAGTACTTC; CDR3: CASSLVSGSSYEQYF
D: TRBD2; V: TRBV6-1; J: TRBJ2-1; size: .; DNA: TGTGCCAGCCGACTAGCGGGAGGAAACAATGAGCAGTTCTTC; CDR3: CASRLAGGNNEQFF
D: TRBD1; V: TRBV27; J: TRBJ2-3; size: .; DNA: TGTGCCAGCAGTAACAGGGGGCGCCCCCTCACAGATACGCAGTATTTT; CDR3: CASSNRGRPLTDTQYF
D: TRBD1; V: TRBV27; J: TRBJ2-7; size: .; DNA: TGTGCCAGCAGTTTTAGGCAGGGGGCGTTCGACGAGCAGTACTTC; CDR3: CASSFRQGAFDEQYF
D: TRBD2; V: TRBV6-1; J: TRBJ2-1; size: .; DNA: TGTGCCAGTAAATCCATAGCGGGGACCTACAATGAGCAGTTCTTC; CDR3: CASKSIAGTYNEQFF
D: TRBD2; V: TRBV28; J: TRBJ2-3; size: .; DNA: TGTGCCAGCAGCCGGGTGGGACTAACAGATGCGCAGTATTTT; CDR3: CASSRVGLTDAQYF
D: TRBD1; V: TRBV9; J: TRBJ1-6; size: .; DNA: TGTGCCAGCAGCAAAGGGACAGGGGTATCCCTCCACTTT; CDR3: CASSKGTGVSLHF
D: TRBD2; V: TRBV19; J: TRBJ2-1; size: .; DNA: TGTGCCAGTAGTTCGGGGGGGTCGTACAATGAGCAGTTCTTC; CDR3: CASSSGGSYNEQFF
D: TRBD2; V: TRBV4-2; J: TRBJ2-3; size: .; DNA: TGTGCCAGCAGCCAAGCCAGCGGGATTACAGATACGCAGTATTTT; CDR3: CASSQASGITDTQYF
D: TRBD1; V: TRBV5-1; J: TRBJ2-1; size: .; DNA: TGCGCCAGCAGCTTGTCACCAGGGGGCTTGTATGAGCAGTTCTTC; CDR3: CASSLSPGGLYEQFF
D: .; V: TRBV19; J: TRBJ1-5; size: .; DNA: TGTGCCAGTAGTATAATGGGGAGAAGCAATCAGCCCCAGCATTTT; CDR3: CASSIMGRSNQPQHF
D: .; V: TRBV28; J: TRBJ2-2; size: .; DNA: TGTGCCAGCATCTGGGCAGCCCAGAACACCGGGGAGCTGTTTTTT; CDR3: CASIWAAQNTGELFF
D: TRBD1; V: TRBV7-3; J: TRBJ2-5; size: .; DNA: TGTGCCAGCAGCTTGTCAGGAAGGGGGCGAGAGACCCAGTACTTC; CDR3: CASSLSGRGRETQYF
D: .; V: TRBV18; J: TRBJ2-3; size: .; DNA: TGTGCCAGCTCTTATACTGCGGGAGATACGCAGTATTTT; CDR3: CASSYTAGDTQYF
D: TRBD1; V: TRBV7-9; J: TRBJ2-3; size: .; DNA: TGTGCCAGCAGCTTAGGACAGGGGAGCACAGATACGCAGTATTTT; CDR3: CASSLGQGSTDTQYF
D: .; V: TRBV11-3; J: TRBJ2-2; size: .; DNA: TGTGCCAGCAGCCGCGACAGGCTGAACACCGGGGAGCTGTTTTTT; CDR3: CASSRDRLNTGELFF
D: .; V: TRBV6-1; J: TRBJ1-5; size: .; DNA: TGTGCCAGCAGAACTACAGGTGGTAGCAATCAGCCCCAGCATTTT; CDR3: CASRTTGGSNQPQHF
D: .; V: TRBV19; J: TRBJ2-1; size: .; DNA: TGTGCCAGTAGTACAGACAGGCTACAATACAATGAGCAGTTCTTC; CDR3: CASSTDRLQYNEQFF
D: .; V: TRBV7-2; J: TRBJ2-1; size: .; DNA: TGTGCCAGCAGCGTATCCCGGGACTTATACAATGAGCAGTTCTTC; CDR3: CASSVSRDLYNEQFF
D: .; V: TRBV6-1; J: TRBJ2-7; size: .; DNA: TGTGCCAGCAGTGAACCCGTATACGAGCAGTACTTC; CDR3: CASSEPVYEQYF
D: TRBD2; V: TRBV7-9; J: TRBJ2-7; size: .; DNA: TGTGCCAGCAGCTTAGGACTAGCGGGGGGCTACGAGCAGTACTTC; CDR3: CASSLGLAGGYEQYF
D: .; V: TRBV27; J: TRBJ1-1; size: .; DNA: TGTGCCAGCAGTTTTAGAGGGAAGGGCACTGAAGCTTTCTTT; CDR3: CASSFRGKGTEAFF
D: .; V: TRBV28; J: TRBJ1-3; size: .; DNA: TGTGCCAGCGTCAGGTACGGCAGCTCTGGAAACACCATATATTTT; CDR3: CASVRYGSSGNTIYF
D: .; V: TRBV28; J: TRBJ1-5; size: once; DNA: TGTGCCAGCAGTACGGCGGGAGGCGCCATGACCCAGCATTTT; CDR3: CASSTAGGAMTQHF
D: .; V: TRBV28; J: TRBJ1-5; size: .; DNA: TGTGCCAGCGGACTTTCTTGGGGCAATCAGCCCCAGCATTTT; CDR3: CASGLSWGNQPQHF
D: .; V: TRBV11-3; J: TRBJ2-2; size: .; DNA: TGTGCCAGCAGCTCCAGGGTTTCCGGGGAGCTGTTTTTT; CDR3: CASSSRVSGELFF
D: .; V: TRBV11-3; J: TRBJ2-1; size: .; DNA: TGTGCCAGCAGCTTAGATCGCCTAGGTCCGGAGCAGTTCTTC; CDR3: CASSLDRLGPEQFF
D: TRBD2; V: TRBV4-1; J: TRBJ2-5; size: .; DNA: TGCGCCAGCAGCCTAGCCGCGGGACTAGCGGGAGAAGAGACCCAGTACTTC; CDR3: CASSLAAGLAGEETQYF
D: .; V: TRBV2; J: TRBJ1-1; size: .; DNA: TGTGCCAGCAGTGAACTAGGCGGCCTGAACACTGAAGCTTTCTTT; CDR3: CASSELGGLNTEAFF
D: TRBD2; V: TRBV7-2; J: TRBJ2-2; size: .; DNA: TGTGCCAGCAGCTTAGTGGTAGCGGGAGGAGTCACCGGGGAGCTGTTTTTT; CDR3: CASSLVVAGGVTGELFF
D: .; V: TRBV6-4; J: TRBJ2-5; size: .; DNA: TGTGCCAGCAGTGACGTCAGGGAAGCAGAGACCCAGTACTTC; CDR3: CASSDVREAETQYF
D: .; V: TRBV5-1; J: TRBJ2-5; size: .; DNA: TGCGCCAGCAGCTCCGGGGAGGCGGAGACCCAGTACTTC; CDR3: CASSSGEAETQYF
D: TRBD1; V: TRBV14; J: TRBJ2-1; size: .; DNA: TGTGCCAGCAGCCAGGGGACAGGATGGGTTACCCGCTACAATGAGCAGTTCTTC; CDR3: CASSQGTGWVTRYNEQFF
D: TRBD2; V: TRBV28; J: TRBJ2-2; size: .; DNA: TGTGCCAGCAGAGATCCGAGTAGCGGGGGTTCCAACACCGGGGAGCTGTTTTTT; CDR3: CASRDPSSGGSNTGELFF
D: TRBD1; V: TRBV6-5; J: TRBJ1-5; size: .; DNA: TGTGCCAGCAGTGGGACAGGACACAATCAGCCCCAGCATTTT; CDR3: CASSGTGHNQPQHF
D: TRBD2; V: TRBV5-4; J: TRBJ2-2; size: .; DNA: TGTGCCAGCAGCTTACTAGCGGGGGGGCGCTTGCCCGGGGAGCTGTTTTTT; CDR3: CASSLLAGGRLPGELFF
D: .; V: TRBV28; J: TRBJ1-2; size: once; DNA: TGTGCCACCGGGGTTGGCTATGGCTACACCTTC; CDR3: CATGVGYGYTF
D: .; V: TRBV6-1; J: TRBJ1-2; size: .; DNA: TGTGCCAGCAGTGAATATATTCAGGGTCCCTATGGCTACACCTTC; CDR3: CASSEYIQGPYGYTF
D: TRBD2; V: TRBV19; J: TRBJ2-2; size: once; DNA: TGTGCCAGTAGTATAAGAACCACTAGCGGGGGAGGCGGGGAGCTGTTTTTT; CDR3: CASSIRTTSGGGGELFF